This is a list of T cell receptor beta chains from one sample in a study of T cells in localized non-small cell lung cancer. Method: immunoSEQ multiplex PCR; TCRdb's copy keeps in-frame clones and lacks some. The sample shows approximately 72,000 clones, around four fifths of them seen only once. Sequenced here: peripheral blood, sampled before any cancer treatment. Receptor source: a female donor older than 55 with stage I lung adenocarcinoma. Both conserved end residues are part of each CDR3. A D gene is named only where the DNA matches it firmly. Size values are once, few and many counts, or a class for expanded clones, and some rows have none.

d_call,v_call,clone_size,j_call,cdr3_aa,cdr3_nt
NA,TRBV5-1,NA,TRBJ2-3,CASSLGSTSTDTQYF,TGCGCCAGCAGCCTAGGATCAACTAGCACAGATACGCAGTATTTT
NA,TRBV11-1,NA,TRBJ1-3,CASSYGPKAGNTIYF,TGTGCCAGCAGCTACGGACCTAAGGCCGGAAACACCATATATTTT
TRBD1,TRBV9,NA,TRBJ1-2,CASSFKTGIYTGGYTF,TGTGCCAGCAGCTTTAAGACAGGGATTTATACAGGGGGCTACACCTTC
TRBD2,TRBV7-9,NA,TRBJ2-1,CASSLLGTSGSGEQFF,TGTGCCAGCAGCTTACTCGGGACTAGCGGGAGTGGTGAGCAGTTCTTC
NA,TRBV14,NA,TRBJ1-1,CASSVQGGNTEAFF,TGTGCCAGCAGCGTACAGGGAGGGAACACTGAAGCTTTCTTT
TRBD2,TRBV6-6,NA,TRBJ2-1,CASSYARLANEQFF,TGTGCCAGCAGTTACGCGAGACTAGCCAATGAGCAGTTCTTC
NA,TRBV7-2,NA,TRBJ2-4,CASSLGGAQNIQYF,TGTGCCAGCAGCTTAGGGGGAGCTCAAAACATTCAGTACTTC
NA,TRBV28,NA,TRBJ2-1,CASGDLAAGNNEQFF,TGTGCCAGCGGAGACTTAGCGGCGGGTAACAATGAGCAGTTCTTC
NA,TRBV21-1,NA,TRBJ2-1,CASSSTSNEQFF,TGTGCCAGCAGCAGCACTTCCAATGAGCAGTTCTTC
NA,TRBV10-2,NA,TRBJ1-4,CATAREPNEKLFF,TGCGCCACCGCCAGAGAACCTAATGAAAAACTGTTTTTT
TRBD1,TRBV5-4,NA,TRBJ2-3,CASSLASRQGGADTQYF,TGTGCCAGCAGCTTGGCCTCGAGACAGGGGGGTGCAGATACGCAGTATTTT
NA,TRBV11-2,NA,TRBJ2-2,CASNLYKLGQTYTGELFF,TGTGCCAGCAATTTATACAAACTTGGACAGACCTACACCGGGGAGCTGTTTTTT
NA,TRBV7-2,few,TRBJ2-1,CASSLNGPEFPPNNEQFF,TGTGCCAGCAGCTTAAATGGGCCCGAGTTCCCCCCGAACAATGAGCAGTTCTTC
NA,TRBV7-9,once,TRBJ1-2,CASSLYGGRRVSSPRGYTF,TGTGCCAGCAGCTTATATGGAGGCAGGCGCGTTTCTTCCCCCCGGGGCTACACCTTC
NA,TRBV19,NA,TRBJ1-1,CASSIDGQGKDTFF,TGTGCCAGTAGTATAGACGGGCAGGGGAAAGATACTTTCTTT
NA,TRBV5-4,NA,TRBJ1-4,CASSIQGSEKLFF,TGTGCCAGCAGCATACAGGGTAGTGAAAAACTGTTTTTT
TRBD1,TRBV7-9,NA,TRBJ1-1,CASSLEQGYTEAFF,TGTGCCAGCAGCTTGGAACAGGGGTACACTGAAGCTTTCTTT
NA,TRBV27,NA,TRBJ1-3,CASSLRGIGDTIYF,TGTGCCAGCAGTTTAAGGGGGATAGGGGACACCATATATTTT
TRBD1,TRBV7-9,NA,TRBJ2-5,CASSLRQGAGETQYF,TGTGCCAGCAGCTTAAGGCAGGGGGCTGGAGAGACCCAGTACTTC
NA,TRBV29-1,NA,TRBJ2-2,CSFRGENTGELFF,TGCAGCTTTAGGGGGGAAAACACCGGGGAGCTGTTTTTT
TRBD1,TRBV18,NA,TRBJ1-2,CASSPTPITGAYGYTF,TGTGCCAGCTCACCAACCCCTATCACAGGGGCCTATGGCTACACCTTC
NA,TRBV2,NA,TRBJ1-2,CASSERIGNGYTF,TGTGCCAGCAGCGAGAGGATCGGGAATGGCTACACCTTC
NA,TRBV14,NA,TRBJ2-3,CASSLRGAEGTQYF,TGTGCCAGCAGCCTCCGGGGGGCGGAAGGGACGCAGTATTTT
TRBD1,TRBV5-1,NA,TRBJ1-4,CASSGGQGNEKLFF,TGCGCCAGCAGCGGGGGACAGGGGAATGAAAAACTGTTTTTT
TRBD1,TRBV29-1,once,TRBJ1-2,CSVPGQGEYGYTF,TGCAGCGTACCCGGGCAGGGGGAGTATGGCTACACCTTC
TRBD1,TRBV5-6,NA,TRBJ1-1,CASSYTDRGSTEAFF,TGTGCCAGCAGCTATACTGACAGGGGGAGCACTGAAGCTTTCTTT